This passage covers 16 T cell receptor beta chains from one sample sequenced in a study of monozygotic twins with inflammatory bowel disease. No DNA is given; TCRdb re-called the 5' RACE reads and lists each CDR3 protein once. The sample's table shows some 210,000 distinct CDR3 sequences. The sample comprised blood. All receptors come from a human donor with ulcerative colitis or Crohn's disease, or a healthy co-twin of an affected twin (not recorded which).

V gene TRBV9 combines with J gene TRBJ2-7; TCRdb's assignment of TRBD2 cannot be checked, as there is no DNA. From germline, CDR1 is SGDLS and CDR2 YYNGEE. CDR3 length: 16 amino acids. CDR3 sequence: CASSVGLSGKHYEQYF.

The rearrangement links TRBV20-1 to TRBJ1-4. CDR1 is DFQATT and CDR2 is SNEGSKA in the germline V gene (reference sequence). The CDR3 is 14 residues long. CDR3 in amino acids: CSARDWATNEKLFF.

The rearrangement links TRBV5-1 to TRBJ2-1; TCRdb gives TRBD1 as the D gene, but with no DNA this cannot be confirmed. The CDR3 totals 14 residues. CDR1 and CDR2 from the germline V gene are SGHRS and YFSETQ. The CDR3: CASNPGQGPHEQFF. The full variable domain, in which reference TRBV5-1 and TRBJ2-1 provide the parts outside the CDR3, is KAGVTQTPRYLIKTRGQQVTLSCSPISGHRSVSWYQQTPGQGLQFLFEYFSETQRNKGNFPGRFSGRQFSNSRSEMNVSTLELGDSALYLCASNPGQGPHEQFFGPGTRLTVL.

The V and J genes are TRBV4-2 and TRBJ2-7; the D call from TCRdb, TRBD1, cannot be confirmed without DNA. The CDR3 runs 14 residues. CDR1 and CDR2 (germline): LGHNA, YNFKEQ. This chain's CDR3 is CASSQWTGTYEQYF.

The V gene is TRBV20-1, the J gene TRBJ1-1. Germline V gene lookup returns CDR1 DFQATT and CDR2 SNEGSKA (reference sequence). There are 15 residues in the CDR3. CDR3 sequence: CSAKKATAGNTEAFF.

This chain joins TRBV6-6 and TRBJ1-6. Germline V gene sequence: CDR1 MNHNY, CDR2 SVGAGI (reference sequence). This CDR3 has 13 residues. The CDR3 sequence is CASSYGSDSPLHF.

The chain has TRBV27 and TRBJ2-1; TCRdb returns TRBD1, unconfirmable since there is no DNA. Looked up from germline, CDR1 is MNHEY and CDR2 is SMNVEV (reference sequence). The CDR3 is 15 amino acids. The CDR3 is CASTLGATGADEQFF.

The rearrangement links TRBV12-3 or TRBV12-4 to TRBJ1-4. The CDR3 is 14 amino acids. The CDR3 reads CASSTGRRGEKLFF.

The rearrangement joins TRBV27 to TRBJ1-4; TCRdb's assignment of TRBD1 cannot be checked, as there is no DNA. The CDR3 is 15 residues long. Germline CDR1 is MNHEY and CDR2 is SMNVEV (reference sequence). Here the CDR3 reads CASSLSGQSREKLFF.

The chain links TRBV20-1 to TRBJ2-7; the TRBD1 assignment by TCRdb is unverifiable without DNA. The CDR3 totals 15 residues. CDR1 is DFQATT, CDR2 SNEGSKA, per germline (reference sequence). CDR3 region: CSARAKGQNLYEQYF.

The chain couples TRBV6-1 to TRBJ1-1. Germline CDR1 and CDR2: MNHNS and SASEGT. The CDR3 covers 15 residues. The CDR3 is CASRPSAGGNTEAFF.

The V gene is TRBV5-1, the J gene TRBJ2-2; absent DNA, TCRdb's TRBD1 call cannot be checked. CDR1 and CDR2 from the germline V gene are SGHRS and YFSETQ. This CDR3 is built from 12 residues. The CDR3 loop is CASRQGTGELFF. The full variable domain, its missing parts supplied by reference TRBV5-1 and TRBJ2-2, is KAGVTQTPRYLIKTRGQQVTLSCSPISGHRSVSWYQQTPGQGLQFLFEYFSETQRNKGNFPGRFSGRQFSNSRSEMNVSTLELGDSALYLCASRQGTGELFFGEGSRLTVL.

This chain links TRBV2 with TRBJ1-1; TCRdb calls TRBD1, which cannot be checked without DNA. Germline V lookup: CDR1 SNHLY, CDR2 FYNNEI. The CDR3 consists of 12 residues. CDR3 sequence reads: CASTRDKGEAFF.

The genes are TRBV20-1 and TRBJ2-1. Germline CDR1 is DFQATT and CDR2 is SNEGSKA (reference sequence). The CDR3 covers 14 residues. CDR3 sequence reads: CSARVQGSYNEQFF.

V gene TRBV3-1 combines with J gene TRBJ2-2; TCRdb's D gene call, TRBD1, goes unchecked for lack of DNA. CDR3 length: 16 residues. Germline CDR1 LGHDT, CDR2 YNNKEL (reference sequence). The CDR3 region is CASSQGSTVHTGELFF.

The chain recombines TRBV5-1 with TRBJ2-2; no DNA is available, so the TRBD2 call from TCRdb remains unchecked. The CDR3 runs 15 residues. Germline V gene sequence: CDR1 SGHRS, CDR2 YFSETQ. CDR3 amino acids: CASSLGGWDTGELFF. Complete variable domain (other parts from reference TRBV5-1 and TRBJ2-2): KAGVTQTPRYLIKTRGQQVTLSCSPISGHRSVSWYQQTPGQGLQFLFEYFSETQRNKGNFPGRFSGRQFSNSRSEMNVSTLELGDSALYLCASSLGGWDTGELFFGEGSRLTVL.